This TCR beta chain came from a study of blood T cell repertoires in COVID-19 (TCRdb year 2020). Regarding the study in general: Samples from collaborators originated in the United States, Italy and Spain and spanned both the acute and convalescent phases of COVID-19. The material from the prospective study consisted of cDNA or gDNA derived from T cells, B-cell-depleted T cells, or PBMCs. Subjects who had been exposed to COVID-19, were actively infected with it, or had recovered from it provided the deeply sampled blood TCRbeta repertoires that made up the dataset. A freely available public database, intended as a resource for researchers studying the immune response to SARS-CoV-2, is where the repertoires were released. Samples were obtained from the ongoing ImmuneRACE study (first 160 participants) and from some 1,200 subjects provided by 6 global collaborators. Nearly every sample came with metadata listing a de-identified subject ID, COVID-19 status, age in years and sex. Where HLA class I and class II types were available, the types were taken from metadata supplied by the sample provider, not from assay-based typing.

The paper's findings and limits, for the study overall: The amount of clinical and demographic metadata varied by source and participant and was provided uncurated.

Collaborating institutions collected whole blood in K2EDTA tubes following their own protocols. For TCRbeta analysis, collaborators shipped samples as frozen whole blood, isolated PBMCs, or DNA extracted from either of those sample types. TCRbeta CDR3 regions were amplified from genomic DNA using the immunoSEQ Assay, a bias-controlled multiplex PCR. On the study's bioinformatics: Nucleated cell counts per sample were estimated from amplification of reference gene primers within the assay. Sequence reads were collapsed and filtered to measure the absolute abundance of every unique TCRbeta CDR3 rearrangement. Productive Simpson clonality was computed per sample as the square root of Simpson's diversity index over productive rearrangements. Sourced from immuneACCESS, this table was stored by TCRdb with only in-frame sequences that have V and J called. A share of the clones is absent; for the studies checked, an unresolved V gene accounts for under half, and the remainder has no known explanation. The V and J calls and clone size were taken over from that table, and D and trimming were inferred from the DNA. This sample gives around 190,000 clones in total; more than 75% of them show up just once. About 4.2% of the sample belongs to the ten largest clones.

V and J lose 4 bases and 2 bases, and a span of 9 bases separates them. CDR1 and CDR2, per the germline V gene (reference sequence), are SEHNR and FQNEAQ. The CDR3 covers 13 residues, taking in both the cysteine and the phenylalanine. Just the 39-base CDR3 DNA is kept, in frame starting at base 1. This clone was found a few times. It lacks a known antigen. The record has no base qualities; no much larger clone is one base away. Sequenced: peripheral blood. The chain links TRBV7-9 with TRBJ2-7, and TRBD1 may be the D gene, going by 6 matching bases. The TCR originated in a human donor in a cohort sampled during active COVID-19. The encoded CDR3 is CASSSRGAYEQYF. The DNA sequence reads TGTGCCAGCAGCTCCAGGGGCGCCTACGAGCAGTACTTC. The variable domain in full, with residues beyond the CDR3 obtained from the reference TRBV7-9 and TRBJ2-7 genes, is DTGVSQNPRHKITKRGQNVTFRCDPISEHNRLYWYRQTLGQGPEFLTYFQNEAQLEKSRLLSDRFSAERPKGSFSTLEIQRTEQGDSAMYLCASSSRGAYEQYFGPGTRLTVT.